This T cell receptor (beta chain) emerged from a study of OX40 agonist ivuxolimab in advanced cancers. This clone has only one observation. The CDR3 totals 19 residues. Trimming took 2 bases from V and 3 from J; bases not matched to a gene: 12. Germline loops: CDR1 SGHRS, CDR2 YFSETQ. Generated by immunoSEQ multiplex PCR, the TCRdb table keeps only in-frame clones and is missing some. This sample yields almost 85,000 clones, of which 80% to 90% are seen a single time; 0.15% to 0.2% belongs to the top ten. The gene calls are TRBV5-1 and TRBJ2-5; 14 bases fit TRBD2. This TCR was sampled from an adult with an advanced solid tumor such as melanoma, head and neck, liver or kidney cancer. Sequencing was performed on CD4+ or CD8+ T cells sorted from blood, taken in a trial of the OX40 agonist ivuxolimab. For the CDR3, the DNA is TGCGCCAGCAGCTTAACAGGGACTAGCGGGGGACGCCAAGAAGAGACCCAGTACTTC. It yields the protein CASSLTGTSGGRQEETQYF.